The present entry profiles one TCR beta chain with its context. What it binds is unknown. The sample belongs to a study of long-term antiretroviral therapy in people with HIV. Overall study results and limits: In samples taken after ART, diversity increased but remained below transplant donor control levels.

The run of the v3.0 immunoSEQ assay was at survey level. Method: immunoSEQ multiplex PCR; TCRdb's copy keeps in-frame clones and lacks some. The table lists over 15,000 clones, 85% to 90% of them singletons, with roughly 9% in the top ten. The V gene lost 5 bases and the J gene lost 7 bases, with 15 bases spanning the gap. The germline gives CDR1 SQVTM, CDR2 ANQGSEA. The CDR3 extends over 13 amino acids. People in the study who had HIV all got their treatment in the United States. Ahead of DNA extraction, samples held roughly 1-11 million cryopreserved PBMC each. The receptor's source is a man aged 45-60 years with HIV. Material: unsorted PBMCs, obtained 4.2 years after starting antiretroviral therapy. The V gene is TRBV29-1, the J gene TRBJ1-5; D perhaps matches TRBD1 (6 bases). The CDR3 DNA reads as TGCAGCGTTAGTTACAGGGAGGGGCAGCCCCAGCATTTT. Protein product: CSVSYREGQPQHF.